This is a list of T cell receptor beta chains from one sample in a study of T cell changes during pregnancy in multiple sclerosis. Sequencing was performed with immunoSEQ multiplex PCR; in TCRdb, only in-frame clones are kept and a portion is missing. Of under 55,000 clones in the sample, 80% to 95% were seen once. The sequences come from CD4+ T cells from peripheral blood mononuclear cells, collected in the third trimester of pregnancy. All receptors come from a female donor with multiple sclerosis, enrolled in a pregnancy study. CDR3s include the opening cysteine and the closing phenylalanine or tryptophan. Fields, in order: V gene, CDR3 length, CDR3 protein.

>TRBV11-2|15
CASSPQGANTGELFF
>TRBV6-5|13
CASSTTGNTEAFF
>TRBV4-1|16
CASSQARTSGEGIQYF
>TRBV29-1|15
CSRPTRGGPSYEQYF
>TRBV9|14
CASSVGQGGYEQYF
>TRBV5-1|11
CASRGHNEQFF
>TRBV7-2|13
CASSPDRVSPLHF
>TRBV6-5|13
CASSSAPTYEQYF
>TRBV29-1|15
CSVEGTGTGNEKLFF
>TRBV4-2|17
CASSQVQVSGGAHEQFF
>TRBV7-2|15
CASSAQTGITDTQYF
>TRBV4-3|13
CASSQEVGVTIYF
>TRBV5-1|14
CASSQPGEPTEAFF
>TRBV7-2|14
CASSLEGQGHTIYF
>TRBV7-2|19
CASSLETSSWAPSNTEAFF
>TRBV15|15
CATSRGGGQSNEQFF
>TRBV19|15
CASTPLGGLNTEAFF
>TRBV9|18
CASSVVPTADRAGYGYTF
>TRBV11-2|16
CASSPQGPATNEKLFF
>TRBV7-2|12
CASSPRQGRDTF
>TRBV7-2|14
CASSLLSGTGEAFF
>TRBV30|13
CAWNSGEGQPQHF
>TRBV15|14
CATAPDRGYQPQHF
>TRBV18|15
CASSPLVRNQETQYF
>TRBV19|16
CASSPLQGQGDEKLFF
>TRBV6-6|14
CASRATGSTDTQYF
>TRBV7-2|14
CASSETGEWNIQYF
>TRBV12-5|16
CASGPGLAGGQETQYF
>TRBV28|14
CASSLGTLQETQYF
>TRBV18|15
CASSYSEAGDTEAFF
>TRBV5-4|17
CASSLRSGGISTDTQYF
>TRBV10-1|15
CASSGAGTSLDTQYF
>TRBV7-2|17
CASSSFPRGQGGEKLFF
>TRBV7-8|15
CASSSQLGTAYEQYF
>TRBV2|14
CASRPSGAREKLFF
>TRBV11-2|15
CASSSQGVRMNEQFF
>TRBV7-9|17
CASSLPTGEPGANVLTF
>TRBV5-4|14
CASSRTGLNTEAFF
>TRBV5-6|13
CASSLLAGNEQFF
>TRBV4-2|14
CASSRPTGSTEAFF
>TRBV12-5|16
CASGLALAGGVYEQYF
>TRBV6-5|14
CASSLVRGNYGYTF
>TRBV7-3|15
CASSPNGGLTYEQYF
>TRBV30|13
CAWRDRGSEKLFF
>TRBV6-5|15
CASRAPGEGRNTIYF
>TRBV27|19
CASSLWSTGRGGSKETQYF
>TRBV10-3|15
CAIRRGVNSGNTIYF